This TCR beta chain was documented in a study of control samples from healthy donors and cancer patients. The method was immunoSEQ multiplex PCR; TCRdb's version includes in-frame clones alone and lacks a portion of them. The sample carries about 110,000 clones, approximately 87% recorded once. This CDR3 region has 13 residues. Germline V gene data show CDR1 as SEHNR and CDR2 as FQNEAQ (reference sequence). This chain joins TRBV7-9 and TRBJ2-1, with D perhaps TRBD2 (5 bases). Source material: PBMCs. The receptor's source is a woman aged 55-70 years with lung cancer. CDR3: CAFSGSSYNEQFF. The CDR3 bases are TGTGCTTTCAGTGGGAGCTCCTACAATGAGCAGTTCTTC.